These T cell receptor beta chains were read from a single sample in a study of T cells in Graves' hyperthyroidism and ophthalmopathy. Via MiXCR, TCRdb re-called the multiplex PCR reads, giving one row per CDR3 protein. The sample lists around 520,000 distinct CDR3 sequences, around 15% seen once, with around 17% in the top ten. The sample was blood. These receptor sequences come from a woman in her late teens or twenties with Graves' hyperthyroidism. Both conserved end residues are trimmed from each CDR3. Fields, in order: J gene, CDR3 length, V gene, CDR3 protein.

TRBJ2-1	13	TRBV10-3	AIKGRLGPGDEQF
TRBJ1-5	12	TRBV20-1	SARDRARNQPQH
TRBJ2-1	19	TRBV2	ASQTTRPAVYSGTGFNEQF
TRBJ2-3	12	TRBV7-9	ASSLTAGEDTQY
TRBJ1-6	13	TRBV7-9	ASSNGDRENSPLH
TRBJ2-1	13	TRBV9	ASSVGLVPYNEQF
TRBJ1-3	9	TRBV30	AWTTGNTIY
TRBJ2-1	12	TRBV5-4	ASSLKREGGEQF
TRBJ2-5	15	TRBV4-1	ARSQDRDRGVGETQY
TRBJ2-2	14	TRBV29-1	SVVASGLITAGELF
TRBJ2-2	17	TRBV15	ATSRGLVLGGSGTGELF
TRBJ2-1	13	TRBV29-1	SVHLGLADYNEQF
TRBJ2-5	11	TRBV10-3	AISDTGYETQY
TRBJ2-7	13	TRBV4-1	ASSRGTGGAYEQY
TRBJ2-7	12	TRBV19	ASSIAGGTYEQY
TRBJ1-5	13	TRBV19	ASHPLFEGYQPQH
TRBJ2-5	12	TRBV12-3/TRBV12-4	ASSPNSGGETQY
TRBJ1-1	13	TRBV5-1	ASSLVGTGDTEAF
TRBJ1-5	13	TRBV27	ASTPKGLANQPQH
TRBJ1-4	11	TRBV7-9	ASRQPKGEKLF
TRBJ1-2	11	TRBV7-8	ASSLVALAGYT
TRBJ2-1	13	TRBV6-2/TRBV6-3	ASSYLLAGGNEQF
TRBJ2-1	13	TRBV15	ATTRGRGLYNEQF
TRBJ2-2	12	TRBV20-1	SASGKLNTGELF
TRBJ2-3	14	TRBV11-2	ASSLQGGVGPDTQY
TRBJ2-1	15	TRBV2	ASSPGTSGRAVYEQF
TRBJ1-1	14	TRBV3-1	ASRERQGQANTEAF
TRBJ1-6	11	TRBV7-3	ASGQGAGPPLH
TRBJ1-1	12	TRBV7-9	ASSLATTRGQAF
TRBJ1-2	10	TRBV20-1	SARAPGDGYT
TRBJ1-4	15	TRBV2	ASRWPANGYMGEKLF
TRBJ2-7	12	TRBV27	ASSLGLGPYEQY
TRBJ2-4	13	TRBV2	ASSQTPGPSGIQY
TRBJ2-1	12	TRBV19	ASSIEGARGKQF
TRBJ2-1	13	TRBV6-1	ASSERRTGLNEQF
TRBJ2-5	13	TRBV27	ASSLNWQGQETQY
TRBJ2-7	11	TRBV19	ASSAGQAYEQY
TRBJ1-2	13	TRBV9	ASSVVPGQGYGYT
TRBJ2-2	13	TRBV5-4	ASSRTGEGTGELF
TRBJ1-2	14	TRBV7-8	ASSLGRGDASGGYT
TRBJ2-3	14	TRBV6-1	ASSEITGLPTDTQY
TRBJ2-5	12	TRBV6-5	ASSYAGGRETQY
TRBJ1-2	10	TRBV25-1	ASMRGDSGYT
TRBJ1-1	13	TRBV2	ASRPRDGRSTEAF